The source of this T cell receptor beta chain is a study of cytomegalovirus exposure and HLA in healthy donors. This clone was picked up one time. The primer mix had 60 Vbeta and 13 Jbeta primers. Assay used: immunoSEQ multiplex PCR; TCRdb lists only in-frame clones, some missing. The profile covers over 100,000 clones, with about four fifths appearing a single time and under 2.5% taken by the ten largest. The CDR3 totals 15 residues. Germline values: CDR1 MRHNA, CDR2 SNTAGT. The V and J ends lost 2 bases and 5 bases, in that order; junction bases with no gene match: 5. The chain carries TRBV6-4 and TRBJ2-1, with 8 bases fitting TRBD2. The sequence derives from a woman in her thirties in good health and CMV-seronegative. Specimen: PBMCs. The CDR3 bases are TGTGCCAGCAGTGACAGTACTAGCGGAAACAATGAGCAGTTCTTC. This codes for CASSDSTSGNNEQFF.